These 8 T cell receptor beta chains were sequenced from one sample in a study of blood T cell repertoires in COVID-19. Data came from immunoSEQ multiplex PCR; TCRdb stores just in-frame clones and leaves some out. The repertoire holds 45,000 to 70,000 clones, with 81% as singletons. The sequenced material came from peripheral blood. Receptors originate from an elderly woman with active or convalescent COVID-19.

The V call is TRBV2, the J call TRBJ2-7; D remains ambiguous. V gave up 5 bases and J gave up 2 bases, with 4 bases separating them. Germline-derived CDR1 and CDR2 are SNHLY and FYNNEI. The CDR3 contains 11 residues. The CDR3 DNA follows: TGTGCCAGCAGTCCCGCCTACGAGCAGTACTTC. Translated: CASSPAYEQYF.

This clone occurred a few times. V usage is TRBV6-5 and J usage is TRBJ1-2; 7 bases map to TRBD1. The CDR3 sequence is 14 residues long. Germline V CDR1 and CDR2: MNHEY, SVGAGI. V lost 4 bases and J lost 3; bases outside the gene matches: 5. CDR3 sequence reads: CASSSPGTDYGYTF. CDR3 bases: TGTGCCAGCAGTTCCCCCGGGACAGACTATGGCTACACCTTC.

The chain is built from TRBV29-1 and TRBJ1-1; 9 bases map to TRBD1. The germline V gene encodes CDR1 SQVTM and CDR2 ANQGSEA. CDR3 length equals 16 residues. Trimming at V came to 6 bases and at J to 0 bases, leaving 11 bases not matched to a gene. CDR3 coding DNA: TGCAGCGTGGCCGGCTGGGACAGGGCTTTGAACACTGAAGCTTTCTTT. The encoded protein is CSVAGWDRALNTEAFF.

Worth noting for this clone: Other nucleotide sequences from this sample produce the same CDR3. The V call is TRBV28, the J call TRBJ2-7, with a tentative D call TRBD1 (5 bases). The CDR3 contains 12 residues. The ends were cut back, 6 bases at V and 4 bases at J, with 10 bases in the middle. In germline, CDR1 is MDHEN, CDR2 SYDVKM. The CDR3: CASSSGLYEQYF. CDR3 DNA sequence: TGTGCCAGCAGCTCAGGGTTGTACGAGCAGTACTTC.

This clone came up once. The gene calls are TRBV3-1 (or the pseudogene TRBV3-2) and TRBJ1-5; 8 bases agree with TRBD1. The CDR3 spans 16 residues. CDR1 is LGHDT and CDR2 is YNNKEL in the germline V gene (reference sequence). V trimming: 3 bases; J trimming: 7 bases; junction bases outside the gene matches: 11. Here the CDR3 DNA reads TGTGCCAGCAGCCACGGACAGGGTACGGTAGGACAGCCCCAGCATTTT. This translates into CASSHGQGTVGQPQHF.

V and J are TRBV7-9 and TRBJ1-1; D remains unclear. In germline, CDR1 is SEHNR, CDR2 FQNEAQ (reference sequence). The CDR3 is 12 residues long. Trimming took 7 bases from V and 0 from J, leaving 6 bases between them. The CDR3, as DNA: TGTGCCAGCACCAGAGTGAACACTGAAGCTTTCTTT. Its protein is CASTRVNTEAFF.

The chain recombines TRBV2 with TRBJ1-1; TRBD1 is a possible D gene (5 bases). Germline V gene data show CDR1 as SNHLY and CDR2 as FYNNEI. The CDR3 consists of 13 residues. The V end was cut by 6 bases, the J end by 0 bases, with 8 bases between. CDR3: CASRTAMNTEAFF. CDR3 coding DNA: TGTGCCAGCAGGACAGCCATGAACACTGAAGCTTTCTTT.

V gene TRBV18 combines with J gene TRBJ2-4; maybe TRBD1 (6 bases). This CDR3 contains 16 residues. V gave up 3 bases and J gave up 0 bases, with 12 bases separating them. Germline CDR1 reads KGHSH; CDR2 reads LQKENI. CDR3 amino acids: CASSPVAQGAKNIQYF. The DNA of the CDR3 is TGTGCCAGCTCACCTGTTGCACAGGGAGCCAAAAACATTCAGTACTTC.